This TCR beta chain was retrieved from a study of blood T cell repertoires in COVID-19. At the level of the study: From the United States, Italy and Spain came samples of acute and convalescent COVID-19.

Profiled with immunoSEQ multiplex PCR; TCRdb holds only in-frame clones, not every one. The data hold more than 400,000 clones, with about 90% observed a single time. The V gene's germline CDR1 is LGHNT and CDR2 FRNRAP. Unmatched junction bases numbered 18, after V lost 4 bases and J lost 6 bases. The CDR3 consists of 18 residues. The receptor was isolated from a woman under 30 who had recovered from COVID-19. This chain connects TRBV12-5 to TRBJ1-2; TRBD1 matches 9 bases. Sequencing used PBMCs or T cells enriched from blood (not recorded which). The CDR3 nucleotides are TGTGCTAGTGGTTCCCCCGTTCTCCCGGGACAGGGATTCCATGGCTACACCTTC. It is translated as CASGSPVLPGQGFHGYTF.